This T cell receptor (beta chain) was observed in a study of CD8+ T cells in alopecia areata. Extraction and reverse transcription of RNA yielded cDNA as the sequencing template. Profiling relied on immunoSEQ multiplex PCR, and the TCRdb table lists in-frame clones only, not all of them. The sample holds a few hundred thousand clones, approximately 60% seen once. Study observations and caveats: Lesional scalp displayed greater clonality than normal scalp, most notably in alopecia totalis/universalis. Patients shared TCRs less clearly than mice did, possibly for HLA-related reasons. Scalp sample sequencing also detects resident alphabeta T cells of normal skin.

Germline CDR1 and CDR2: MNHNY and SVGAGI (reference sequence). The V gene lost 4 bases and the J gene lost 8 bases, with 12 bases spanning the gap. The CDR3 loop spans 13 amino acids. As to this clone: Antigen: not known.

A FACSAria was used to sort CD4+ and CD8+ T cells. These cells came from PBMCs. What was sequenced was CD8+ T cells sorted from blood. The J gene is TRBJ2-1, the V gene TRBV6-6, with D perhaps TRBD2 (6 bases). The sequence derives from a human donor in good health. The CDR3 is CASSSEGPDEQFF. In DNA, the CDR3 is TGTGCCAGCAGTTCGGAGGGGCCGGATGAGCAGTTCTTC.